What follows are 30 T cell receptor beta chains derived from one specimen sequenced in a study of shared T cell receptors in the human thymus. Using immunoSEQ multiplex PCR, the repertoire was profiled, and TCRdb retains in-frame clones only, with some absent. The data show hundreds of thousands of clones, 80% to 90% seen once. Separately, the same data were catalogued under a study of human thymus T cells.

The sample taken for sequencing was thymocytes. These receptors all come from a boy less than two years old with a congenital heart defect.

The CDR3 here is CASSRLGLASTDTQYF. CDR3 in DNA: TGTGCCAGCAGCCGGCTGGGACTAGCTAGCACAGATACGCAGTATTTT. V is TRBV11-2 and J is TRBJ2-3, with 9 positions matching TRBD2. The CDR3 length is 16 residues. The germline gives CDR1 SGHAT, CDR2 FQNNGV. Losses at the gene ends were 5 bases for V and 0 bases for J; bases not matched to a gene: 6.

The rearrangement joins TRBV27 to TRBJ2-7, with 7 bases matching TRBD2. CDR1 and CDR2 from the germline V gene are MNHEY and SMNVEV (reference sequence). The CDR3 consists of 16 residues. The junction had 13 bases not matched to a gene; V was cut back by 6 bases and J by 2 bases. CDR3 in amino acids: CASSPERDRITYEQYF. DNA for the CDR3: TGTGCCAGCAGCCCCGAGCGGGACCGAATCACCTACGAGCAGTACTTC.

Comments on this clone: Mismatch with germline at one junction end may stem from a read error. This chain connects TRBV5-1 to TRBJ2-7; perhaps TRBD2 as D (6 bases). In germline, CDR1 is SGHRS, CDR2 YFSETQ. This CDR3 is built from 17 residues. CDR3 amino acids: CASSLSGWPGSSYKQYF. CDR3 DNA: TGCGCCAGCAGTCTCTCAGGGTGGCCCGGGAGCTCCTACAAGCAGTACTTC. Full variable domain (missing parts from reference TRBV5-1 and TRBJ2-7): KAGVTQTPRYLIKTRGQQVTLSCSPISGHRSVSWYQQTPGQGLQFLFEYFSETQRNKGNFPGRFSGRQFSNSRSEMNVSTLELGDSALYLCASSLSGWPGSSYKQYFGPGTRLTVT.

The CDR3 region is CASRTSGGNEQYF. The DNA for the CDR3 is TGTGCCAGCCGGACTAGCGGGGGAAACGAGCAGTACTTC. J is TRBJ2-7 and V is TRBV7-2; 13 nucleotides line up with TRBD2. Losses at the gene ends were 8 bases for V and 5 bases for J; bases not matched to a gene: 3. CDR1 and CDR2 from the germline V gene are SGHTA and FQGNSA. The length of the CDR3 is 13 residues.

V gene TRBV7-2 combines with J gene TRBJ1-6; 7 bases agree with TRBD1. The CDR3 has 15 amino acids. In germline, CDR1 is SGHTA, CDR2 FQGNSA. Germline trimming cut 5 bases from V and 10 bases from J; bases unmatched to any gene: 11. CDR3 region: CASSGRQGPWSPLHF. The CDR3 region has the DNA TGTGCCAGCAGCGGTAGACAGGGCCCTTGGTCACCCCTCCACTTT.

The V gene is TRBV10-3, the J gene TRBJ1-1, with 7 bases that match TRBD1. Germline CDR1 is ENHRY and CDR2 is SYGVKD. The CDR3 is 11 residues long. The junction had 3 bases not matched to a gene; V was cut back by 6 bases and J by 8 bases. The CDR3 DNA reads TGTGCCATCAGCGAGGACAGGGAAGCTTTCTTT. Translated, it gives CAISEDREAFF.

The V call is TRBV5-5, the J call TRBJ2-2; D ambiguous. Germline CDR1 reads SGHKS; CDR2 reads YYEKEE (reference sequence). The CDR3 contains 14 residues. V gave up 0 bases and J gave up 2 bases, with 5 bases separating them. The CDR3 region has the DNA TGTGCCAGCAGCTTGGCCAGAAACACCGGGGAGCTGTTTTTT. Its protein product is CASSLARNTGELFF.

The genes are TRBV18 and TRBJ1-1, with D unclear. This CDR3 is built from 15 residues. The V gene's germline CDR1 is KGHSH and CDR2 LQKENI. V dropped 1 base and J dropped 6 bases, with 15 bases sitting between them. CDR3 sequence: CASSPLTLKHPEAFF. CDR3 coding DNA: TGTGCCAGCTCACCACTCACCCTGAAGCACCCTGAAGCTTTCTTT.

The rearrangement joins TRBV4-2 to TRBJ2-7; TRBD1 agrees at 8 bases. The germline CDR1 and CDR2 sequences are LGHNA and YNFKEQ. CDR3 length equals 16 residues. V lost 4 bases to trimming and J lost 0 bases; unmatched junction nucleotides: 8. The CDR3: CASSPSDRGLSYEQYF. The CDR3 DNA is TGTGCCAGCAGCCCTTCCGACAGGGGACTCTCCTACGAGCAGTACTTC.

The chain recombines TRBV27 with TRBJ1-5; TRBD1 might be the D (6 bases). Germline loops: CDR1 MNHEY, CDR2 SMNVEV (reference sequence). The CDR3 runs 16 residues. Between the trimmed V and J ends, which lost 6 bases and 2 bases, there was a span of 17 bases. CDR3 coding DNA: TGTGCCAGCAGGCATCGGGGCGGGGGCCGCAATCAGCCCCAGCATTTT. Protein sequence: CASRHRGGGRNQPQHF.

The J gene is TRBJ2-1, the V gene TRBV19, with D possibly TRBD1 on 5 matching bases. The CDR3 is made up of 13 amino acids. Germline lookup yields CDR1 LNHDA and CDR2 SQIVND (reference sequence). The ends were cut back, 3 bases at V and 7 bases at J, with 10 bases in the middle. The CDR3 DNA sequence: TGTGCCAGTAGTATCGGACACAAAAATGAGCAGTTCTTC. Translation gives CASSIGHKNEQFF.

The chain combines TRBV28 with TRBJ2-7; maybe TRBD1 (5 bases). Germline V lookup: CDR1 MDHEN, CDR2 SYDVKM. This CDR3 region has 11 residues. The V end was cut by 4 bases, the J end by 6 bases, with 7 bases between. The CDR3 is CASSWGCEQYF. The CDR3 DNA reads as TGTGCCAGCAGTTGGGGCTGCGAGCAGTACTTC.

The gene calls are TRBV7-2 and TRBJ2-7, with TRBD1 matching over 11 bases. CDR3 length: 14 residues. J lost 7 bases, V lost 4 bases, and 6 bases had no gene match. Germline CDR1 SGHTA, CDR2 FQGNSA. The CDR3 loop is CASSWDRGIGEQYF. The CDR3 coding sequence is TGTGCCAGCAGCTGGGACAGGGGGATCGGTGAGCAGTACTTC.

The chain recombines TRBV28 with TRBJ2-7; 12 nucleotides line up with TRBD2. The germline V gene encodes CDR1 MDHEN and CDR2 SYDVKM. V gave up 10 bases and J gave up 5 bases; unmatched junction bases: 6. The CDR3 is 13 residues long. The CDR3 reads CATETSGSHEQYF. The CDR3 DNA is TGTGCCACGGAGACTAGCGGGAGCCACGAGCAGTACTTC. Based on the CDR3 plus reference TRBV28 and TRBJ2-7, the full variable domain is DVKVTQSSRYLVKRTGEKVFLECVQDMDHENMFWYRQDPGLGLRLIYFSYDVKMKEKGDIPEGYSVSREKKERFSLILESASTNQTSMYLCATETSGSHEQYFGPGTRLTVT.

V is TRBV4-3 and J is TRBJ1-1; D is ambiguous. Per germline, CDR1 LGHNA and CDR2 YSLEER. There are 14 residues in the CDR3. The ends were cut back, 2 bases at V and 3 bases at J, with 10 bases in the middle. CDR3 sequence reads: CASSQNSKYTEAFF. DNA for the CDR3: TGCGCCAGCAGCCAAAATTCTAAGTACACTGAAGCTTTCTTT.

The J gene is TRBJ2-3, the V gene TRBV7-9; TRBD2 aligns across 9 bases. V dropped 1 base and J dropped 2; count of bases not matched to a gene: 13. Germline assignment: CDR1 SEHNR and CDR2 FQNEAQ (reference sequence). CDR3 length: 19 residues. The CDR3 reads CASSLVGAPSGDYTDTQYF. Here the CDR3 DNA reads TGTGCCAGCAGCTTAGTTGGGGCCCCTAGCGGGGACTACACAGATACGCAGTATTTT.

The V call is TRBV7-9, the J call TRBJ2-1; 8 nucleotides match TRBD2. The ends lost 4 bases at V and 8 bases at J; junction bases unmatched: 22. In germline, CDR1 is SEHNR, CDR2 FQNEAQ (reference sequence). This CDR3 has 19 residues. The CDR3 region has the DNA TGTGCCAGCAGCTCCGAGGACCCGGGACTAGTTGGTGCAAAGGATGAGCAGTTCTTC. Its translation: CASSSEDPGLVGAKDEQFF.

Only a few counts were recorded for this clone. J is TRBJ1-2 and V is TRBV4-3; 7 nucleotides line up with TRBD1. V lost 0 bases, J lost 0 bases, and 4 bases stayed unmatched. CDR3 length: 16 amino acids. Per the germline V gene, CDR1 is LGHNA and CDR2 is YSLEER. The CDR3 DNA follows: TGCGCCAGCAGCCAAGATTACGACAGGGCTAACTATGGCTACACCTTC. It specifies CASSQDYDRANYGYTF.

The gene calls are TRBV27 and TRBJ1-2, with 8 bases fitting TRBD1. V gave up 1 base and J gave up 8 bases; unmatched junction bases: 3. The CDR3 runs to 13 residues. Germline CDR1 reads MNHEY; CDR2 reads SMNVEV (reference sequence). CDR3 protein: CASSLWTGKGYTF. Written as DNA, the CDR3 is TGTGCCAGCAGTTTATGGACAGGGAAAGGCTACACCTTC.

This clone is a singleton in its sample. The J gene is TRBJ1-5, the V gene TRBV5-8; D might be TRBD1 (6 bases). V lost 6 bases and J lost 2, with 21 bases in between. This CDR3 is built from 17 residues. CDR1 and CDR2 (germline): SGHTS, YDEGEE. The CDR3 sequence: CASNVGLQGRGNQPQHF. Written as DNA, the CDR3 is TGTGCCAGCAATGTAGGTTTACAGGGAAGGGGCAATCAGCCCCAGCATTTT. The complete variable domain, with remaining parts taken from reference TRBV5-8 and TRBJ1-5, reads EAGVTQSPTHLIKTRGQQATLRCSPISGHTSVYWYQQALGLGLQFLLWYDEGEERNRGNFPPRFSGRQFPNYSSELNVNALELEDSALYLCASNVGLQGRGNQPQHFGDGTRLSIL.

This clone was recorded once. The chain recombines TRBV28 with TRBJ1-5; 8 bases line up with TRBD1. This CDR3 has 17 amino acids. The junction had 13 bases not matched to a gene; V was cut back by 3 bases and J by 6 bases. CDR1 is MDHEN, CDR2 SYDVKM, per germline. The CDR3 region has the DNA TGTGCCAGCAGTTTTCCTCGCAGGGGGCTAATGTTTCAGCCCCAGCATTTT. It translates to CASSFPRRGLMFQPQHF.

A word on this clone: An end of the junction differs from the germline gene, which may be a read error. Other DNA sequences in this specimen translate into the identical CDR3. The chain couples TRBV25-1 to TRBJ1-6; TRBD1 aligns across 7 bases. The CDR3 loop spans 13 amino acids. Looked up from germline, CDR1 is MGHDK and CDR2 is SYGVNS. CDR3 coding DNA: TGTGCCAGCGGGACAGACTATAATTCCCCCCTCCACTTT. Its protein product is CASGTDYNSPLHF.

This chain connects TRBV7-9 to TRBJ2-7; TRBD1 is a possible D gene (6 bases). Germline V lookup: CDR1 SEHNR, CDR2 FQNEAQ (reference sequence). V was trimmed by 5 bases and J by 0 bases, leaving 14 bases between them. CDR3 length equals 15 residues. The CDR3 DNA follows: TGTGCCAGCAGCACCCATAACAGGGCCTCCTACGAGCAGTACTTC. Its translation is CASSTHNRASYEQYF.

This chain uses TRBV7-9 with TRBJ1-3, with D tentatively TRBD1 (5 bases). V lost 7 bases, J lost 3 bases, and 10 bases lay in between. The CDR3 consists of 13 residues. The germline V gene has CDR1 SEHNR and CDR2 FQNEAQ (reference sequence). This CDR3 is CASTRDFGNTIYF. DNA of the CDR3: TGTGCCAGCACCAGGGATTTTGGAAACACCATATATTTT.

As DNA, the CDR3 is TGTGCCAGCAGCCCACCCCAGGGAAATAGCAATCAGCCCCAGCATTTT. The encoded protein is CASSPPQGNSNQPQHF. This sequence joins TRBV5-8 and TRBJ1-5, with D possibly matching TRBD1 (5 bases). The germline gives CDR1 SGHTS, CDR2 YDEGEE. CDR3 length: 16 residues. V gave up 4 bases and J gave up 0 bases, with 14 bases separating them.

Only a few counts were recorded for this clone. At the DNA level, this CDR3 is encoded by other sequences in the same sample as well. The rearrangement joins TRBV9 to TRBJ2-7, with 7 bases aligning to TRBD1. The CDR3 runs to 14 residues. V was pared by 4 bases and J by 4 bases, with 8 bases of the junction left unmatched. Germline V gene data show CDR1 as SGDLS and CDR2 as YYNGEE. The CDR3 is CASSPRDRGYEQYF. CDR3 DNA sequence: TGTGCCAGCAGCCCCCGGGACAGAGGATACGAGCAGTACTTC.

The CDR3 loop reads CASSMVEGYNQPQHF. The DNA of the CDR3 is TGTGCCAGCAGCATGGTTGAGGGTTACAATCAGCCCCAGCATTTT. The V gene is TRBV28, the J gene TRBJ1-5; D is undetermined. The CDR3 totals 15 residues. Germline V gives CDR1 MDHEN, CDR2 SYDVKM. The V end was cut by 6 bases, the J end by 3 bases, with 15 bases between.

This clone was counted between two and nine times. The V call is TRBV14, the J call TRBJ1-3, with 8 bases matching TRBD1. Unmatched junction bases numbered 5, after V lost 4 bases and J lost 0 bases. The V gene's germline CDR1 is SGHDN and CDR2 FVKESK. The CDR3 contains 16 residues. The CDR3, as DNA: TGTGCCAGCAGCCCTGAGGGACAGGCCTCTGGAAACACCATATATTTT. It codes for CASSPEGQASGNTIYF.

The V call is TRBV18, the J call TRBJ1-5; 8 bases agree with TRBD1. There are 17 residues in the CDR3. The germline V gene encodes CDR1 KGHSH and CDR2 LQKENI. Losses at the gene ends were 2 bases for V and 2 bases for J; bases not matched to a gene: 8. DNA of the CDR3: TGTGCCAGCTCACCAAAGGACAGGGTGTTAGGCAATCAGCCCCAGCATTTT. This gives the protein CASSPKDRVLGNQPQHF.

The chain uses TRBV27 and TRBJ2-1; 9 nucleotides line up with TRBD1. The CDR3 has 14 residues. Germline lookup yields CDR1 MNHEY and CDR2 SMNVEV (reference sequence). The V gene end was trimmed by 6 bases and the J gene end by 7 bases; junction bases not matched to a gene: 7. CDR3 nucleotide sequence: TGTGCCAGCAGGCCCGGGACAGGGAAAAATGAGCAGTTCTTC. It encodes CASRPGTGKNEQFF.